The rows below give T cell receptor beta chains drawn from one sample of a study of graft-versus-host responses after intestinal transplantation. Profiling relied on immunoSEQ multiplex PCR, and the TCRdb table lists in-frame clones only, not all of them. Of 12,000 to 15,000 clones listed, about 94% are singletons. Here the sequenced sample was PBMCs, taken 9 days after transplant. These TCRs come from a human patient who received an intestinal transplant, so some T cells may come from the graft donor. Each CDR3 is given with its conserved first and last residue. A D gene is named only where the DNA matches it firmly. The size field is filled for only some rows; it gives once, few, many or a size class.

cdr3_nt cdr3_aa j_call cdr3_length d_call clone_size v_call
TGTGCCAGTCACAGGGGGGACTATGGCTACACCTTC CASHRGDYGYTF TRBJ1-2 12 TRBD1 NA TRBV19
TGTGCCAGCAGCCAGGTAGGGACGGATTATGGCTACACCTTC CASSQVGTDYGYTF TRBJ1-2 14 NA NA TRBV28
TGTGCCAGCAGTTCGACGGTTAACTATGGCTACACCTTC CASSSTVNYGYTF TRBJ1-2 13 NA NA TRBV27
TGTGCCAGCAGCTTAGCCACCGGGGAGCTGTTTTTT CASSLATGELFF TRBJ2-2 12 NA NA TRBV11-3
TGTGCCTGGAGTCCAACGTACACTGAAGCTTTCTTT CAWSPTYTEAFF TRBJ1-1 12 NA NA TRBV30
TGTGCCAGCAGCTTAAGAGGGGAGAATGAGCAGTTCTTC CASSLRGENEQFF TRBJ2-1 13 NA NA TRBV5-8
TGCGCCAGCAGCGGGCGGGGAGGCAATGAGCAGTTCTTC CASSGRGGNEQFF TRBJ2-1 13 NA NA TRBV5-1
TGCGCCAGCAGTCCCCGACAGAGGACTAGCGGGAGGGCCGACTACAATGAGCAGTTCTTC CASSPRQRTSGRADYNEQFF TRBJ2-1 20 TRBD2 NA TRBV10-2
TGTGCCAGCAGTTATTCTAGCGGGGTTAGCTCCTACGAGCAGTACTTC CASSYSSGVSSYEQYF TRBJ2-7 16 TRBD2 NA TRBV28
TGTGCCAGCAGTTTGGGGGGGCCCTTGGGAGGCTACACCTTC CASSLGGPLGGYTF TRBJ1-2 14 NA NA TRBV27
TGTGCCAGCAGCGCGAGGGCTCCGGGAGCGGGCGATGAGCAGTTCTTC CASSARAPGAGDEQFF TRBJ2-1 16 NA NA TRBV9
TGTGCCAGCAGCTTAGGAGGGTCTCGGTTGAACACTGAAGCTTTCTTT CASSLGGSRLNTEAFF TRBJ1-1 16 NA once TRBV11-3
TGTGCCTGGAGCTCCTACGGCATTCAGTACTTC CAWSSYGIQYF TRBJ2-4 11 NA NA TRBV30
TGTGCCAGCAGCTTATCACAAGACTCTGGAAACACCATATATTTT CASSLSQDSGNTIYF TRBJ1-3 15 NA few TRBV7-2
TGTGCCAGCAGCCCCTTCTATAGCGGGAGGGCAGGGAACACCGGGGAGCTGTTTTTT CASSPFYSGRAGNTGELFF TRBJ2-2 19 TRBD2 NA TRBV4-2
TGTGCCAGCAGTTCCGAAGCGGGAGGTGAGCAGTTCTTC CASSSEAGGEQFF TRBJ2-1 13 TRBD2 NA TRBV28
TGTGCCAGCAGTGAAGGAAGGCGCGGGAGGCACACCGGGGAGCTGTTTTTT CASSEGRRGRHTGELFF TRBJ2-2 17 TRBD2 NA TRBV6-1
TGTGCCACCAGCAGAGATCGAGGGGGAGCGAACACTGAAGCTTTCTTT CATSRDRGGANTEAFF TRBJ1-1 16 NA NA TRBV15
TGCGCCAGCAGCCACACAGGGATAGCCAATCAGCCCCAGCATTTT CASSHTGIANQPQHF TRBJ1-5 15 NA NA TRBV4-1
TGTGCCAGCAGCTTTCGGGGAACGAACACCGGGGAGCTGTTTTTT CASSFRGTNTGELFF TRBJ2-2 15 NA NA TRBV7-9
TGTGCCAGCAGCGGGGGGGCCTACGAGCAGTACTTC CASSGGAYEQYF TRBJ2-7 12 TRBD2 NA TRBV5-4
TGTGCCAGCAGCTCGGAGGGCCGTACCGGGGAGCTGTTTTTT CASSSEGRTGELFF TRBJ2-2 14 NA NA TRBV5-5
TGTGCCAGCAGCTCGATCACCGGGGAGCTGTTTTTT CASSSITGELFF TRBJ2-2 12 NA NA TRBV5-6
TGTGCCACCAGCAGAGATATCGGTGTCCAAGAGACCCAGTACTTC CATSRDIGVQETQYF TRBJ2-5 15 NA NA TRBV15
TGTGCCAGTAGTATATTATCAGGGTGGGGAAATCAGCCCCAGCATTTT CASSILSGWGNQPQHF TRBJ1-5 16 NA NA TRBV19
TGTGCCAGCAGCCCGACGAGCCGGGACTCAGCTTTGAACACCGGGGAGCTGTTTTTT CASSPTSRDSALNTGELFF TRBJ2-2 19 NA NA TRBV7-3
TGTGCCAGCAGACCTCAGGGATCCAATGAGCAGTTCTTC CASRPQGSNEQFF TRBJ2-1 13 NA NA TRBV25-1
TGTGCCAGCAGTGATTTGGGGCGCGGCACCGGGGAGCTGTTTTTT CASSDLGRGTGELFF TRBJ2-2 15 NA NA TRBV6-1
TGTGCCAGCAGTTACGGGCAAGTCAGAAACTATGGCTACACCTTC CASSYGQVRNYGYTF TRBJ1-2 15 NA NA TRBV6-5
TGTGCCAGCAGCAGACAGGGCGGGGGAAATCAGCCCCAGCATTTT CASSRQGGGNQPQHF TRBJ1-5 15 TRBD1 NA TRBV11-2
TGTGCCAGCAGCCCCGGCTACGAGCAGTACTTC CASSPGYEQYF TRBJ2-7 11 NA NA TRBV11-2
TGTGCCAGCAGCTTAGCCGGGACTAGCGGGGCCCGCTACGAGCAGTACTTC CASSLAGTSGARYEQYF TRBJ2-7 17 TRBD2 NA TRBV11-2
TGTGCCAGCAGTCCCAGCTGGGGGGGGTTGAACACTGAAGCTTTCTTT CASSPSWGGLNTEAFF TRBJ1-1 16 NA NA TRBV27